The present T cell receptor beta chain was sequenced within a study of blood T cell repertoires in COVID-19. Profiled with immunoSEQ multiplex PCR; TCRdb holds only in-frame clones, not every one. Among roughly 250,000 clones, roughly 85% were seen once, and the ten largest hold 3.5% to 5.5%. This CDR3 comprises 13 residues. Unmatched junction bases numbered 6, after V lost 4 bases and J lost 9 bases. The germline CDR1 and CDR2 sequences are ENHRY and SYGVKD. This chain joins TRBV10-3 and TRBJ2-1; 7 positions match TRBD2. The sequenced sample was PBMCs or T cells enriched from blood (not recorded which). The source of this sequence is a woman aged 25 to 39 who had recovered from COVID-19. The CDR3 reads CAISAGREIEQFF. DNA for the CDR3: TGTGCCATCAGTGCGGGGCGGGAGATTGAGCAGTTCTTC.